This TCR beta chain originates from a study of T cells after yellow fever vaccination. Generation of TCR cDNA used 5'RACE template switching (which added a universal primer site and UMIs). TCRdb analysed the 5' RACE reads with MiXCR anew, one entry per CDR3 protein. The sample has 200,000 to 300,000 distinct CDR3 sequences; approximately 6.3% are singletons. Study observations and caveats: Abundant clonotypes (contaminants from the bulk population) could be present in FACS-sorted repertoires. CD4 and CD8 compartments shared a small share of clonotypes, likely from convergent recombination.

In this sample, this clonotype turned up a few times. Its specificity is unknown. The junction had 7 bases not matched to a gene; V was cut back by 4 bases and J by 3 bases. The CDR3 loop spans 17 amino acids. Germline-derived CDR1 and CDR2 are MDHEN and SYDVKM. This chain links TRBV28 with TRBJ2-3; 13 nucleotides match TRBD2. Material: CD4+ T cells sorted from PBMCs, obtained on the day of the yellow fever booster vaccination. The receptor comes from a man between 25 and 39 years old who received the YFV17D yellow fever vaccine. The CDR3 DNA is TGTGCCAGCAGTTCAGGAGGACTAGCGGGAGTGACAGATACGCAGTATTTT. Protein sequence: CASSSGGLAGVTDTQYF.